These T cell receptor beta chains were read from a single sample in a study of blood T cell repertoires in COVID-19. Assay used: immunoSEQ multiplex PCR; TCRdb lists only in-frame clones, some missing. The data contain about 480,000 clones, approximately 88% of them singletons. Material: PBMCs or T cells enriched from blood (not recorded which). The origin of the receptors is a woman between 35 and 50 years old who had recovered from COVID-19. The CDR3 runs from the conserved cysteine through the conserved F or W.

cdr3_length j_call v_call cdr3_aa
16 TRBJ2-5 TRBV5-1 CASSFSAGQGKETQYF
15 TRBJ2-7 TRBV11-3 CASSLVGQGSYEQYF
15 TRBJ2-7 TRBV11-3 CASSLEAGGPYEQYF
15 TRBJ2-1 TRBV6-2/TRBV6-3 CASTPSGRNYNEQFF
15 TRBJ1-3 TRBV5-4 CASSLGGGAGNTIYF
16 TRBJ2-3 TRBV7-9 CASSWLAGIRGDTQYF
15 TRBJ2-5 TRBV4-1 CASSNRDRSQETQYF
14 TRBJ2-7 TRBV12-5 CASGSGLAVYEQYF
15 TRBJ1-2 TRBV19 CASSIGAGGNYGYTF
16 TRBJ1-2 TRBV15 CATSRELTAKGFGYTF
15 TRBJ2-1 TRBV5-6 CASSQVTSGNNEQFF
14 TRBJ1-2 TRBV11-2 CASSSLTGVYGYTF
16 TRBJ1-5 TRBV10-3 CAISESGQGADQPQHF
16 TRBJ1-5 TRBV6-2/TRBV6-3 CASSYGGQGAVQPQHF
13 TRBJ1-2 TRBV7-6 CASSPPGAYGYTF
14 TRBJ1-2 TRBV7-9 CASSLAGGGLGYTF
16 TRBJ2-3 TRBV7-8 CASSSAGTGGTDTQYF
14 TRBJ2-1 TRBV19 CASSIFGRYNEQFF
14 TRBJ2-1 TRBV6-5 CASSVSGAYNEQFF
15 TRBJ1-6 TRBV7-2 CASSLRGGKNSPLHF
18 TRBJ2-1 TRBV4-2 CASSQSVSPGLRSNEQFF
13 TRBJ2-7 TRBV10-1 CASSGVQVYEQYF
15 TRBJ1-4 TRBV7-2 CASSLMSVTDEKLFF
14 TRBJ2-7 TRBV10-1 CASSPGLASYEQYF
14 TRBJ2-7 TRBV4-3 CASSQGVPGYEQYF
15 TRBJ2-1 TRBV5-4 CASSLELARTNEQFF
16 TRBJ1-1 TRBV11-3 CASSPTGIIAPTEAFF
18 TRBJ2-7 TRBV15 CATSTHEITSGGSYEQYF